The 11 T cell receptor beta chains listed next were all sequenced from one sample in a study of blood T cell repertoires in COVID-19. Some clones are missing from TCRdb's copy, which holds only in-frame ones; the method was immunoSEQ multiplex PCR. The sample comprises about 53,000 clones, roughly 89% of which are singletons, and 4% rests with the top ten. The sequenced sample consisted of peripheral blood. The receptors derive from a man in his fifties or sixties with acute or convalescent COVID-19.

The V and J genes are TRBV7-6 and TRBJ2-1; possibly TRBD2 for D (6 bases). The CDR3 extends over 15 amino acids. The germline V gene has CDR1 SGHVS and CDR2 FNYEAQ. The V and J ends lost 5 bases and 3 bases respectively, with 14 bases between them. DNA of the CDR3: TGTGCCAGCAGCGACGGGACTGGGAACTACAATGAGCAGTTCTTC. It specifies CASSDGTGNYNEQFF. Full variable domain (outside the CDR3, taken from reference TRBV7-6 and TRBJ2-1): GAGVSQSPRYKVTKRGQDVALRCDPISGHVSLYWYRQALGQGPEFLTYFNYEAQQDKSGLPNDRFSAERPEGSISTLTIQRTEQRDSAMYRCASSDGTGNYNEQFFGPGTRLTVL.

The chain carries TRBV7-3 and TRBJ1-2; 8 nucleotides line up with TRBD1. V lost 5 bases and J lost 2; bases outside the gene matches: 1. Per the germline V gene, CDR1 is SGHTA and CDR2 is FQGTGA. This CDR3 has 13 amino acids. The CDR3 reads CASSRTGNYGYTF. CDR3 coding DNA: TGTGCCAGCAGCCGGACAGGGAACTATGGCTACACCTTC.

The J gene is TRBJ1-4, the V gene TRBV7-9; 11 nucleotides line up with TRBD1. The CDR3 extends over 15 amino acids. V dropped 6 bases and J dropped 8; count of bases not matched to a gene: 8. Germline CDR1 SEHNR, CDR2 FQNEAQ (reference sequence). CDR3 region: CASRFIGDRGEKLFF. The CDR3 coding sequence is TGTGCCAGCAGATTCATCGGGGACAGGGGGGAAAAACTGTTTTTT.

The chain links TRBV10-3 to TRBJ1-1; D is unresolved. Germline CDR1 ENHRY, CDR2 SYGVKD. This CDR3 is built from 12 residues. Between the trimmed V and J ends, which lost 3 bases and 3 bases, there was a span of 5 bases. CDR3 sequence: CAISERDTEAFF. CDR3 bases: TGTGCCATCAGTGAACGGGACACTGAAGCTTTCTTT.

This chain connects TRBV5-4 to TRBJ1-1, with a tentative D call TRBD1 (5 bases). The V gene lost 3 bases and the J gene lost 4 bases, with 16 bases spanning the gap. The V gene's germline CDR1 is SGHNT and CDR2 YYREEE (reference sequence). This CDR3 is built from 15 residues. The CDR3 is CASSSPGRGSTEAFF. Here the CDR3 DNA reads TGTGCCAGCAGCTCCCCCGGTAGGGGAAGCACTGAAGCTTTCTTT.

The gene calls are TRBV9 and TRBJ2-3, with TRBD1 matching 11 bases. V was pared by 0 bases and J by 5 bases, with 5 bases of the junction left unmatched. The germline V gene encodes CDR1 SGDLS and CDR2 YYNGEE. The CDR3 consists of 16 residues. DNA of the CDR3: TGTGCCAGCAGCGTAGGGGGACAGGGGGAAGGAGATACGCAGTATTTT. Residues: CASSVGGQGEGDTQYF.

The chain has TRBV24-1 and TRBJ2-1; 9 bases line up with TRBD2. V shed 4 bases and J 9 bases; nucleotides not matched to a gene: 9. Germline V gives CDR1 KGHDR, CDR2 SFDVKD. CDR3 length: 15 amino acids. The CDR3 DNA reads TGTGCCACCAGTGACCCTCGCGGGAGGGCGGGTGAGCAGTTCTTC. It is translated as CATSDPRGRAGEQFF.

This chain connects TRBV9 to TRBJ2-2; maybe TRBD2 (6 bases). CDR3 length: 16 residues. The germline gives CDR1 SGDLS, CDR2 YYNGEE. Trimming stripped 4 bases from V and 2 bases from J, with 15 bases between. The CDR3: CASSPRFSGNTGELFF. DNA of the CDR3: TGTGCCAGCAGCCCCCGATTTAGCGGTAACACCGGGGAGCTGTTTTTT.

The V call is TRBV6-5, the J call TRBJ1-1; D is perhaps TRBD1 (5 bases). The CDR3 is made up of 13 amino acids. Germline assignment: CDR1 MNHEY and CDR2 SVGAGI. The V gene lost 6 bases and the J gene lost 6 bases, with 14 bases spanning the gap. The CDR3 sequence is CASRLGGIAEAFF. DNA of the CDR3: TGTGCCAGCAGGCTTGGGGGGATCGCTGAAGCTTTCTTT.

CDR3 sequence (DNA): TGTGCCAGCAGCTTGGGGACAGACCTGGGAGGCTACACCTTC. Protein product: CASSLGTDLGGYTF. The V gene is TRBV5-4, the J gene TRBJ1-2; D may be TRBD1 (6 bases). The V end lost 0 bases, the J end lost 8 bases, and 14 bases lay between the germline ends. The CDR3 contains 14 residues. Germline V gene sequence: CDR1 SGHNT, CDR2 YYREEE (reference sequence).

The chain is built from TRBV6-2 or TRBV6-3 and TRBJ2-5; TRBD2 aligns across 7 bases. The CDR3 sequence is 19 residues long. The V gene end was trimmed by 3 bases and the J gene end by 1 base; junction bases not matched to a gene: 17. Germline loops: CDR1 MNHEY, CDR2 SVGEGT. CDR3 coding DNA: TGTGCCAGCAGTTATGATGTCGGGACTACACAATGGGTCCAAGAGACCCAGTACTTC. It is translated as CASSYDVGTTQWVQETQYF.